The 10 T cell receptor beta chains below were found in one sample sequenced in a study of T and B cells in COVID-19 patients. TRB rearrangements were amplified by multiplex PCR with BIOMED2 TRB-A/B primers. Using its own MiXCR run on the multiplex PCR reads, TCRdb lists one record per CDR3 protein. The data contain roughly 5,100 distinct CDR3 sequences, less than 25% of them singletons. TRB was amplified from around 250-500 ng of blood genomic DNA. The sample was blood. The receptors derive from a human donor with active COVID-19.

The rearrangement links TRBV20-1 to TRBJ1-1, with D possibly TRBD1 on 5 matching bases. V lost 1 base and J lost 0, with 21 bases in between. Germline V gene sequence: CDR1 DFQATT, CDR2 SNEGSKA (reference sequence). The CDR3 is 18 residues long. The CDR3 sequence: CSARVGLQGRALNTEAFF. CDR3 sequence (DNA): TGCAGTGCTAGAGTAGGTTTGCAGGGTAGGGCGTTGAACACTGAAGCTTTCTTT.

This chain uses TRBV20-1 with TRBJ2-7; TRBD2 matches 8 bases. Trimming took 0 bases from V and 3 from J; bases not matched to a gene: 7. The germline V gene encodes CDR1 DFQATT and CDR2 SNEGSKA (reference sequence). CDR3 length: 15 amino acids. The CDR3, as DNA: TGCAGTGCTAGAGATAGCGGGAAGTACGGCTACGAGCAGTACTTC. As protein: CSARDSGKYGYEQYF.

This clonotype is medium-sized by share. The CDR3 region has the DNA TGTGCCAGCAGCTTACTAGAGGTTGTCAATGAGCAGTTCTTC. Protein sequence: CASSLLEVVNEQFF. The V gene is TRBV5-4, the J gene TRBJ2-1, with a weak D call TRBD2 (5 bases). Germline V CDR1 and CDR2: SGHNT, YYREEE (reference sequence). Trimming stripped 2 bases from V and 6 bases from J, with 12 bases between. The CDR3 is 14 residues long. The full variable domain, completed using reference TRBV5-4 and TRBJ2-1, is ETGVTQSPTHLIKTRGQQVTLRCSSQSGHNTVSWYQQALGQGPQFIFQYYREEENGRGNFPPRFSGLQFPNYSSELNVNALELDDSALYLCASSLLEVVNEQFFGPGTRLTVL.

This clonotype was seen ten or more times. The V call is TRBV5-1, the J call TRBJ2-7; D is possibly TRBD1 (6 bases). The CDR3 extends over 15 amino acids. The germline gives CDR1 SGHRS, CDR2 YFSETQ. V was shortened by 2 bases and J by 3 bases, with 15 bases between the two germline ends. The CDR3 loop reads CASSFLDSLIYEQYF. CDR3 bases: TGCGCCAGCAGCTTCCTGGACAGCTTAATCTACGAGCAGTACTTC.

The CDR3 nucleotides read TGTGCCAGCAGTTTACAGGGGGTTAACACTGAAGCTTTCTTT. It translates to CASSLQGVNTEAFF. The J gene is TRBJ1-1, the V gene TRBV28; 7 nucleotides match TRBD1. This CDR3 comprises 14 residues. The ends lost 2 bases at V and 2 bases at J; junction bases unmatched: 2. Germline V gene sequence: CDR1 MDHEN, CDR2 SYDVKM.

By sample share, this clonotype is medium-sized. This rearrangement joins TRBV6-2 or TRBV6-3 to TRBJ2-5; 7 nucleotides match TRBD1. Per the germline V gene, CDR1 is MNHEY and CDR2 is SVGEGT. Germline trimming cut 0 bases from V and 4 bases from J; bases unmatched to any gene: 11. This CDR3 is 17 amino acids long. The CDR3 is CASSYSRQGLTRETQYF. The CDR3 DNA reads as TGTGCCAGCAGTTACTCGAGACAGGGCCTTACCAGAGAGACCCAGTACTTC.

This clonotype is large in the sample. The rearrangement uses TRBV19 and TRBJ2-2, with D maybe TRBD1 (7 bases). V gave up 3 bases and J gave up 5 bases, with 25 bases separating them. The CDR3 has 19 amino acids. Germline CDR1 LNHDA, CDR2 SQIVND (reference sequence). CDR3 loop: CASSIDRAGTSRGTGELFF. The CDR3 region has the DNA TGTGCCAGTAGTATTGACAGGGCTGGGACTTCCCGGGGAACCGGGGAGCTGTTTTTT.

This clonotype rates as medium-sized. The rearrangement uses TRBV18 and TRBJ2-1; D not certain. Trimming left V 1 base short and J 4 bases short, with 11 bases between. Germline CDR1 KGHSH, CDR2 LQKENI. This CDR3 has 15 residues. CDR3 in amino acids: CASSPQSGEYNEQFF. CDR3 nucleotides: TGTGCCAGCTCACCACAGAGTGGGGAATACAATGAGCAGTTCTTC.

The chain has TRBV20-1 and TRBJ2-5; 10 positions match TRBD2. With V trimmed by 3 bases and J by 4 bases, 17 bases remained unmatched. This CDR3 region has 18 residues. CDR1 is DFQATT, CDR2 SNEGSKA, per germline (reference sequence). CDR3: CSASSAVVAGGFGETQYF. CDR3 nucleotides: TGCAGTGCTAGTAGTGCGGTAGTAGCGGGAGGATTCGGAGAGACCCAGTACTTC.

By share, this clonotype ranks as medium-sized. CDR3: CASRPRLAGGTDTQYF. In DNA, the CDR3 is TGTGCCAGCAGGCCCCGACTAGCGGGAGGAACAGATACGCAGTATTTT. The chain links TRBV27 to TRBJ2-3; 13 bases agree with TRBD2. The CDR3 is made up of 16 amino acids. CDR1 is MNHEY, CDR2 SMNVEV, per germline (reference sequence). The V gene end was trimmed by 6 bases and the J gene end by 3 bases; junction bases not matched to a gene: 6.